The 13 T cell receptor beta chains below all came from one sample that was sequenced in a study of blood T cell repertoires in COVID-19. Method: immunoSEQ multiplex PCR; TCRdb's copy keeps in-frame clones and lacks some. Of roughly 75,000 clones in the sample, 70% to 90% were seen once. Sequenced input: peripheral blood. The receptors were gathered from a man aged 80 or over in a cohort sampled during active COVID-19.

The chain carries TRBV7-8 and TRBJ2-4; 7 nucleotides align to TRBD2. This CDR3 comprises 17 residues. Germline CDR1 is SGHVS and CDR2 is FQNEAQ. V was clipped by 1 base and J by 2 bases; unmatched bases: 8. The CDR3 bases are TGTGCCAGCAGCTTAGTACGAGCGGGGAGCACCAAAAACATTCAGTACTTC. Translation gives CASSLVRAGSTKNIQYF.

To note about this clone: Other DNA sequences in the same sample also yield this CDR3. This sequence joins TRBV5-1 and TRBJ1-1; the D is unclear. The ends were cut back, 0 bases at V and 1 base at J, with 4 bases in the middle. CDR1 is SGHRS, CDR2 YFSETQ, per germline. The CDR3 runs to 13 residues. This CDR3 reads CASSLAGNTEAFF. The CDR3 nucleotides are TGCGCCAGCAGCTTGGCGGGGAACACTGAAGCTTTCTTT.

This rearrangement joins TRBV5-6 to TRBJ2-1, with D perhaps TRBD2 (7 bases). Germline-derived CDR1 and CDR2 are SGHDT and YYEEEE. The CDR3 is 14 amino acids. Trimming removed 5 bases at V and 7 bases at J, with 16 bases between. Here the CDR3 reads CASSTGGLINEQFF. CDR3 nucleotide sequence: TGTGCCAGCAGTACCGGGGGGCTGATTAATGAGCAGTTCTTC.

Remarks on this clone: Other DNA sequences within the sample encode an identical CDR3. The gene calls are TRBV2 and TRBJ2-5, with D possibly TRBD1 on 6 matching bases. This CDR3 spans 13 amino acids. Germline CDR1 and CDR2: SNHLY and FYNNEI. Between the trimmed V and J ends, which lost 1 base and 3 bases, there was a span of 6 bases. The CDR3 sequence is CASSEEGEETQYF. In nucleotides, the CDR3 is TGTGCCAGCAGTGAAGAGGGGGAAGAGACCCAGTACTTC.

This chain connects TRBV2 to TRBJ1-1; 7 bases agree with TRBD1. The V gene end was trimmed by 10 bases and the J gene end by 6 bases; junction bases not matched to a gene: 14. CDR3 length equals 14 residues. CDR1 is SNHLY and CDR2 is FYNNEI in the germline V gene. The CDR3 spells CATHKGEGAAEAFF. For the CDR3, the DNA is TGTGCCACCCATAAGGGTGAGGGGGCAGCTGAAGCTTTCTTT.

V is TRBV14 and J is TRBJ1-2; D not certain. V dropped 3 bases and J dropped 4 bases, with 12 bases sitting between them. From germline, CDR1 is SGHDN and CDR2 FVKESK. The CDR3 is 14 amino acids. The CDR3 nucleotides read TGTGCCAGCAGCCAGCTCGATTCGGGCTATGGCTACACCTTC. It yields the protein CASSQLDSGYGYTF.

V gene TRBV28 combines with J gene TRBJ1-2; D not resolved. This CDR3 is built from 13 residues. Germline loops: CDR1 MDHEN, CDR2 SYDVKM. V shed 8 bases and J shed 8 bases, with 18 bases lying between them. This CDR3 reads CASQVPSIVGYTF. The CDR3 nucleotides are TGTGCCAGCCAAGTCCCGAGTATTGTGGGCTACACCTTC.

The rearrangement links TRBV14 to TRBJ2-2; TRBD1 matches at 9 bases. The CDR3 contains 15 residues. The V gene's germline CDR1 is SGHDN and CDR2 FVKESK. V lost 4 bases to trimming and J lost 7 bases; unmatched junction nucleotides: 7. The CDR3 bases are TGTGCCAGCAGCCCCGGGACAGGGAGACACGGGGAGCTGTTTTTT. It yields the protein CASSPGTGRHGELFF.

In its sample, this clone was seen once. The rearrangement uses TRBV28 and TRBJ2-1; 11 bases agree with TRBD1. Germline V gene data show CDR1 as MDHEN and CDR2 as SYDVKM. Losses at the gene ends were 6 bases for V and 8 bases for J; bases not matched to a gene: 12. The CDR3 has 16 amino acids. The CDR3 coding sequence is TGTGCCAGCAGCTCCCGCCGGACAGGGGGCTTGGATGAGCAGTTCTTC. It codes for CASSSRRTGGLDEQFF.

This chain joins TRBV6-2 or TRBV6-3 and TRBJ1-5; D gene ambiguous. Trimming cost V 0 bases and J 2 bases, with 11 bases left between them. The CDR3 spans 16 residues. CDR1 is MNHEY and CDR2 is SVGEGT in the germline V gene. In nucleotides, the CDR3 is TGTGCCAGCAGTTACTCAGAGCGGAGGGGCAATCAGCCCCAGCATTTT. Translation: CASSYSERRGNQPQHF.

The chain carries TRBV5-1 and TRBJ2-3; 9 nucleotides agree with TRBD1. V dropped 2 bases and J dropped 4; count of bases not matched to a gene: 2. CDR3 length equals 14 residues. Germline values: CDR1 SGHRS, CDR2 YFSETQ. In DNA, the CDR3 is TGCGCCAGCAGCTTCACAGGGGGCGCAGATACGCAGTATTTT. Amino acids: CASSFTGGADTQYF.

The J gene is TRBJ2-7, the V gene TRBV18; TRBD1 aligns across 9 bases. The CDR3 covers 15 residues. V lost 6 bases to trimming and J lost 4 bases; unmatched junction nucleotides: 10. Germline CDR1 reads KGHSH; CDR2 reads LQKENI. CDR3 region: CASSPPGTGNYEQYF. CDR3 DNA sequence: TGTGCCAGCTCGCCGCCCGGGACAGGGAATTACGAGCAGTACTTC.

The V call is TRBV9, the J call TRBJ2-1, with TRBD2 matching over 9 bases. Looked up from germline, CDR1 is SGDLS and CDR2 is YYNGEE. V gave up 0 bases and J gave up 4 bases; unmatched junction bases: 2. This CDR3 has 15 amino acids. CDR3 residues: CASSVDSGGYNEQFF. CDR3 in DNA: TGTGCCAGCAGCGTAGATAGCGGGGGATACAATGAGCAGTTCTTC.